Listed below are T cell receptor beta chains from one sample, sequenced in a study of blood T cell repertoires in COVID-19. The protocol was immunoSEQ multiplex PCR, while the TCRdb copy is restricted to in-frame clones and leaves out a portion. Of roughly 63,000 clones in the sample, around 80% were seen once. The sequenced material came from peripheral blood. The receptors shown here come from a human donor in a cohort sampled during active COVID-19. CDR3s include the opening cysteine and the closing phenylalanine or tryptophan. Fields, in order: clone size, D gene, J gene, V gene, CDR3 protein, CDR3 DNA. A D gene is named only where the DNA matches it firmly. Clone size appears in some rows only: once, few, many, or a class for an expanded clone.

NA TRBD1 TRBJ1-1 TRBV11-2 CASSLGTGVQAFF TGTGCCAGCAGCTTAGGAACAGGGGTGCAAGCTTTCTTT
NA NA TRBJ2-3 TRBV11-3 CASSCLRDPALTPTDTQYF TGTGCCAGCAGCTGCCTACGGGATCCCGCTTTGACCCCTACAGATACGCAGTATTTT
NA TRBD2 TRBJ2-3 TRBV5-6 CASSLEAGLTDTQYF TGTGCCAGCAGCTTGGAAGCGGGACTCACAGATACGCAGTATTTT
few TRBD1 TRBJ1-3 TRBV28 CASSLNRGRNTIYF TGTGCCAGCAGTTTAAACAGGGGGAGAAACACCATATATTTT
NA NA TRBJ1-2 TRBV7-9 CASSLRTQGDGYTF TGTGCCAGCAGCCTACGAACCCAGGGTGATGGCTACACCTTC
NA NA TRBJ1-5 TRBV19 CASSRQNSNQPQHF TGTGCCAGTTCTCGACAGAATAGCAATCAGCCCCAGCATTTT
NA NA TRBJ1-2 TRBV15 CATSRDLSGISSYGYTF TGTGCCACCAGCAGAGACCTCTCAGGGATCTCCAGCTATGGCTACACCTTC
NA TRBD1 TRBJ2-1 TRBV6-5 CASRPQGAVGNEQFF TGTGCCAGCAGACCCCAGGGGGCAGTGGGGAATGAGCAGTTCTTC
once TRBD2 TRBJ2-3 TRBV27 CASSLSTSGRTDTQYF TGTGCCAGCAGTTTATCGACGAGCGGGAGAACAGATACGCAGTATTTT
NA TRBD2 TRBJ2-3 TRBV5-1 CASSLGSSGRRDTQYF TGCGCCAGCAGCTTGGGTTCTAGCGGGAGACGGGATACGCAGTATTTT
NA NA TRBJ2-5 TRBV7-6 CASSLVIDTGDVWYF TGTGCCAGCAGCTTAGTAATCGACACGGGAGACGTTTGGTACTTC
NA NA TRBJ1-2 TRBV7-2 CASSFGRANYGYTF TGTGCCAGCAGCTTTGGCAGGGCTAACTATGGCTACACCTTC
NA TRBD2 TRBJ2-7 TRBV15 CATSEGGGLALSYEQYF TGTGCCACCAGCGAGGGGGGGGGACTAGCGCTTTCCTACGAGCAGTACTTC
NA TRBD2 TRBJ2-3 TRBV28 CASSPRTSGRDTQYF TGTGCCAGCAGTCCACGGACTAGCGGGAGGGATACGCAGTATTTT
NA TRBD1 TRBJ2-3 TRBV7-2 CASSSTGAKGSTDTQYF TGTGCCAGCAGCTCCACAGGGGCTAAGGGTAGCACAGATACGCAGTATTTT
NA NA TRBJ1-2 TRBV4-2 CASSQDRVRGTYGYTF TGTGCCAGCAGCCAAGATCGGGTCAGGGGAACCTATGGCTACACCTTC
NA TRBD2 TRBJ2-3 TRBV6-6 CASSYSSGTGDTQYF TGTGCCAGCAGTTACTCGAGCGGGACCGGAGATACGCAGTATTTT
NA TRBD1 TRBJ1-1 TRBV24-1 CATSDSRGLGSSAEAFF TGTGCCACCAGTGATTCTAGGGGGCTCGGGTCGAGCGCTGAAGCTTTCTTT
few NA TRBJ1-2 TRBV9 CASSATPESGYTF TGTGCCAGCAGCGCCACCCCCGAGAGTGGCTACACCTTC
many TRBD2 TRBJ2-7 TRBV7-9 CASSSGTSGWAYEQYF TGTGCCAGCAGTTCTGGGACTAGCGGGTGGGCCTACGAGCAGTACTTC
few NA TRBJ1-2 TRBV19 CASSYSWQLVNYGYTF TGTGCCAGTAGCTATTCGTGGCAGCTAGTTAACTATGGCTACACCTTC
once NA TRBJ1-5 TRBV10-2 CASSESGGSNQPQHF TGCGCCAGCAGTGAGTCGGGGGGGAGCAATCAGCCCCAGCATTTT
NA NA TRBJ2-7 TRBV19 CASSQGVPQGFTYEQYF TGTGCCAGTAGTCAAGGGGTACCACAGGGCTTCACATACGAGCAGTACTTC
NA TRBD2 TRBJ2-7 TRBV10-3 CAISQTSGRVYEQYF TGTGCCATCAGCCAGACTAGCGGGAGGGTCTACGAGCAGTACTTC
NA TRBD2 TRBJ2-1 TRBV5-1 CASSLAQAGESEQFF TGCGCCAGCAGCTTGGCACAAGCGGGAGAAAGCGAGCAGTTCTTC
once TRBD1 TRBJ2-3 TRBV4-1 CASSRLQGAADTQYF TGCGCCAGCAGCCGACTACAGGGGGCCGCAGATACGCAGTATTTT
NA NA TRBJ1-2 TRBV5-1 CASSLDLYYGYTF TGCGCCAGCAGCTTAGACTTATACTATGGCTACACCTTC
NA TRBD2 TRBJ2-7 TRBV5-5 CASSQGLAEGVKEQYF TGTGCCAGCAGCCAGGGACTAGCGGAGGGGGTTAAAGAGCAGTACTTC
once NA TRBJ2-1 TRBV4-3 CASSQDADYLNEQFF TGCGCCAGCAGCCAAGATGCAGACTACCTCAATGAGCAGTTCTTC
once NA TRBJ1-1 TRBV14 CASSQDYGQVVTEAFF TGTGCCAGCAGCCAAGATTATGGCCAGGTGGTAACTGAAGCTTTCTTT
NA NA TRBJ2-5 TRBV11-3 CASSLGGVETQYF TGTGCCAGCAGCTTAGGGGGAGTAGAGACCCAGTACTTC
NA TRBD1 TRBJ2-5 TRBV5-1 CASSLAAGGAETQYF TGCGCCAGCAGCTTGGCGGCAGGGGGCGCAGAGACCCAGTACTTC
few TRBD2 TRBJ2-3 TRBV27 CASSPSGVGTDTQYF TGTGCCAGCAGTCCTAGCGGGGTGGGCACAGATACGCAGTATTTT
NA TRBD1 TRBJ2-1 TRBV2 CASSAGTGYNEQFF TGTGCCAGCAGTGCCGGGACAGGGTACAATGAGCAGTTCTTC
NA NA TRBJ2-3 TRBV30 CAWSAEVSGTDTQYF TGTGCCTGGAGTGCCGAGGTCTCGGGCACAGATACGCAGTATTTT
NA NA TRBJ2-2 TRBV11-2 CASGVGARRNTGELFF TGTGCCAGCGGAGTGGGGGCCCGTCGGAACACCGGGGAGCTGTTTTTT
few NA TRBJ2-1 TRBV21-1 CASSTFPGQLTYNEQFF TGTGCCAGCAGCACCTTTCCGGGACAGCTGACCTACAATGAGCAGTTCTTC
NA NA TRBJ1-5 TRBV19 CASTTARGPNQPQHF TGTGCCAGTACTACGGCACGAGGTCCAAATCAGCCCCAGCATTTT
NA TRBD2 TRBJ2-1 TRBV28 CASTPREGRAYNEQFF TGTGCCAGCACTCCGAGGGAGGGCAGGGCCTACAATGAGCAGTTCTTC
NA NA TRBJ1-5 TRBV2 CASSDGVWPQHF TGTGCCAGCAGTGACGGGGTATGGCCCCAGCATTTT
NA TRBD1 TRBJ2-7 TRBV5-6 CASSLFGGTGPYEQYF TGTGCCAGCAGCTTGTTCGGAGGGACAGGTCCCTACGAGCAGTACTTC
NA NA TRBJ2-5 TRBV3-1/TRBV3-2 CASTRGASYQETQYF TGTGCCAGCACCAGGGGGGCCTCGTACCAAGAGACCCAGTACTTC
NA NA TRBJ1-4 TRBV25-1 CASRLDEKLFF TGTGCCAGCAGGCTAGATGAAAAACTGTTTTTT
NA TRBD1 TRBJ2-7 TRBV19 CASSTRTGGASDEQYF TGTGCCAGTAGTACTCGGACAGGGGGCGCGAGCGACGAGCAGTACTTC
NA TRBD1 TRBJ2-2 TRBV7-2 CASSFDRGYANTGELFF TGTGCCAGCAGCTTTGACAGGGGCTACGCTAACACCGGGGAGCTGTTTTTT
NA NA TRBJ2-7 TRBV7-9 CASSLVFGTSDEQYF TGTGCCAGCAGCTTAGTATTCGGGACTTCAGACGAGCAGTACTTC
medium-sized NA TRBJ2-7 TRBV5-1 CASSPRGTYEQYF TGCGCCAGCTCCCCTCGGGGGACCTACGAGCAGTACTTC
NA TRBD1 TRBJ2-2 TRBV11-2 CASRSGQGAGRELFF TGTGCCAGCCGGTCCGGACAGGGGGCCGGCAGGGAGCTGTTTTTT
NA NA TRBJ1-6 TRBV6-5 CATIGGVNSPLHF TGTGCCACCATTGGGGGGGTAAATTCACCCCTCCACTTT
NA TRBD2 TRBJ2-5 TRBV5-6 CASSFRTSGGIQETQYF TGTGCCAGCAGCTTTAGGACTAGCGGAGGGATCCAAGAGACCCAGTACTTC